Presented here are 4 T cell receptor beta chains from one specimen sequenced in a study of blood T cell repertoires in COVID-19. Method: immunoSEQ multiplex PCR; TCRdb's copy keeps in-frame clones and lacks some. The sample holds around 30,000 clones, around 90% seen once. Sequencing was performed on peripheral blood. The receptors originated from a woman between 40 and 50 years old with active or convalescent COVID-19.

This chain uses TRBV19 with TRBJ2-1; 14 nucleotides align to TRBD2. Germline CDR1 LNHDA, CDR2 SQIVND (reference sequence). This CDR3 spans 18 amino acids. The V segment lost 5 bases and the J segment 2 bases; nucleotides outside the gene matches: 8. The CDR3, as DNA: TGTGCCAGTAGTGTACTGACTAGCGGGGGGGCCGCCTACAATGAGCAGTTCTTC. Translated: CASSVLTSGGAAYNEQFF. Using reference TRBV19 and TRBJ2-1 for the parts outside the CDR3, the full variable domain is DGGITQSPKYLFRKEGQNVTLSCEQNLNHDAMYWYRQDPGQGLRLIYYSQIVNDFQKGDIAEGYSVSREKKESFPLTVTSAQKNPTAFYLCASSVLTSGGAAYNEQFFGPGTRLTVL.

The chain links TRBV6-5 to TRBJ2-7; weak D call: TRBD2 (6 bases). The CDR3 totals 14 residues. V lost 11 bases and J 2 bases, leaving 19 bases between the germline ends. In germline, CDR1 is MNHEY, CDR2 SVGAGI. CDR3 in amino acids: CASETPGEPYEQYF. The CDR3 nucleotides read TGTGCCTCGGAGACCCCGGGGGAGCCCTACGAGCAGTACTTC.

A single count supports this clone. V gene TRBV6-5 combines with J gene TRBJ1-1; a possible D gene is TRBD1 (6 bases). CDR1 and CDR2 (germline): MNHEY, SVGAGI. V gave up 8 bases and J gave up 10 bases, with 14 bases separating them. This CDR3 region has 11 residues. CDR3: CASLRGHSAFF. The CDR3 coding sequence is TGTGCCAGCCTACGGGGACACTCAGCTTTCTTT.

This rearrangement joins TRBV6-5 to TRBJ1-5; perhaps TRBD1 as D (5 bases). Germline CDR1 reads MNHEY; CDR2 reads SVGAGI. The CDR3 covers 15 residues. Trimming cost V 2 bases and J 3 bases, with 11 bases left between them. CDR3: CASSYSWGDNQPQHF. CDR3 DNA sequence: TGTGCCAGCAGTTACAGTTGGGGGGACAATCAGCCCCAGCATTTT.